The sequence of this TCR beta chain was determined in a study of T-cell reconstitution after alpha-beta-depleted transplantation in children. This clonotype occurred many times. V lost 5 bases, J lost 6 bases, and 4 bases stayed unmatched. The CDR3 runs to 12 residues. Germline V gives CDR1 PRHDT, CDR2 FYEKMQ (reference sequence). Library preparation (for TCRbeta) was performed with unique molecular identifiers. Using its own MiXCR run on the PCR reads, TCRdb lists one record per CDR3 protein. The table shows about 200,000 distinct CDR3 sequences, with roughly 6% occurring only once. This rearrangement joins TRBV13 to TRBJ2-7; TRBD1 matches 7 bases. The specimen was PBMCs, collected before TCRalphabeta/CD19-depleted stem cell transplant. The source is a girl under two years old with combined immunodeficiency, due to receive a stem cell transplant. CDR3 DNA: TGTGCCAGCAGCCACAGGGGCTCCGAGCAGTACTTC. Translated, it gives CASSHRGSEQYF.